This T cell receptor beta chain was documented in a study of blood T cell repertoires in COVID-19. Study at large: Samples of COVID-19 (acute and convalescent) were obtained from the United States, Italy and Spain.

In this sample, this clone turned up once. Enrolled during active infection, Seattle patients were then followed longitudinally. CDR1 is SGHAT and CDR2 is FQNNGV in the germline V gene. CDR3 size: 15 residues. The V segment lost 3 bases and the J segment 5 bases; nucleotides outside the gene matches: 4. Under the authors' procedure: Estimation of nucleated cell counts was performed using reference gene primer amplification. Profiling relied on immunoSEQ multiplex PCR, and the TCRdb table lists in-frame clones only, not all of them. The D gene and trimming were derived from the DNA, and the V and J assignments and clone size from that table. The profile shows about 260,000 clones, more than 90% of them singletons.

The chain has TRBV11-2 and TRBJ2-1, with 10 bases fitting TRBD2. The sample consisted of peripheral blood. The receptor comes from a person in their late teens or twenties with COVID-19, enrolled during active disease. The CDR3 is CASSFQREGHNEQFF. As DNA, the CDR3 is TGTGCCAGCAGCTTCCAGCGGGAGGGGCACAATGAGCAGTTCTTC. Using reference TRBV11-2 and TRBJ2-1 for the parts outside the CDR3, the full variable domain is EAGVAQSPRYKIIEKRQSVAFWCNPISGHATLYWYQQILGQGPKLLIQFQNNGVVDDSQLPKDRFSAERLKGVDSTLKIQPAKLEDSAVYLCASSFQREGHNEQFFGPGTRLTVL.